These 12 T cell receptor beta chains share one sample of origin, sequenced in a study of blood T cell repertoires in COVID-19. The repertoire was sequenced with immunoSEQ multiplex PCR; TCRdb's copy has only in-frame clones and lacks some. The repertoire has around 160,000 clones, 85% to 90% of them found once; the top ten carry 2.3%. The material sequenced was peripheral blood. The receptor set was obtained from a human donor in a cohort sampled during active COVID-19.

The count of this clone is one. The CDR3 region is CATQGGSTDTQYF. For the CDR3, the DNA is TGTGCCACCCAAGGGGGTAGCACAGATACGCAGTATTTT. V usage is TRBV6-5 and J usage is TRBJ2-3; tentative D call: TRBD1 (6 bases). The CDR3 covers 13 residues. Germline V gives CDR1 MNHEY, CDR2 SVGAGI. V dropped 10 bases and J dropped 0 bases, with 11 bases sitting between them.

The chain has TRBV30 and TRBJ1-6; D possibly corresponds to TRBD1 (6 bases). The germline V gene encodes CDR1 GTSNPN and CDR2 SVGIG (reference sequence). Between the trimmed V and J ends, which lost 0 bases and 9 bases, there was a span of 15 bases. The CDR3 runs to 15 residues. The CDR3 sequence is CAWSVTNRDGSPLHF. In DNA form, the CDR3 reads TGTGCCTGGAGTGTAACAAACAGGGACGGTTCACCCCTCCACTTT.

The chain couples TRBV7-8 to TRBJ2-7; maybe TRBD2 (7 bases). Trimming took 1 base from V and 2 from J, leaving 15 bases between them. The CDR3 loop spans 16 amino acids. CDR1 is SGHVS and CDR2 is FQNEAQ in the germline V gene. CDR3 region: CASSLVGGQVPYEQYF. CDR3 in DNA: TGTGCCAGCAGCTTAGTGGGGGGGCAGGTCCCCTACGAGCAGTACTTC.

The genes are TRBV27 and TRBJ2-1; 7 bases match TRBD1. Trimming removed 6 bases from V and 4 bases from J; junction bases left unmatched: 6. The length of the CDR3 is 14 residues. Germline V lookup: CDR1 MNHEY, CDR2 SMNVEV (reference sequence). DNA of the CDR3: TGTGCCAGCAGATGGGACAGAGAATACAATGAGCAGTTCTTC. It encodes CASRWDREYNEQFF.

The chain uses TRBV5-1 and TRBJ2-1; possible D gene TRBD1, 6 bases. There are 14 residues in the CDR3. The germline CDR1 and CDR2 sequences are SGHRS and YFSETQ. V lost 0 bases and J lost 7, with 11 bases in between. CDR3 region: CASSLEQGLNEQFF. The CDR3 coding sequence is TGCGCCAGCAGCTTGGAACAGGGTTTGAATGAGCAGTTCTTC.

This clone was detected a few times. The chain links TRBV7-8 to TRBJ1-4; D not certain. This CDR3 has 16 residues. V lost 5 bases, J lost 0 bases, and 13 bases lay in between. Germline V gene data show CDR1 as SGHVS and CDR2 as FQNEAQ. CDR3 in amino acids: CASSLFGRATNEKLFF. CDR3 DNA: TGTGCCAGCAGCCTGTTTGGGCGGGCAACTAATGAAAAACTGTTTTTT. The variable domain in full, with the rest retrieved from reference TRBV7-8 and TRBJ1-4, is GAGVSQSPRYKVAKRGQDVALRCDPISGHVSLFWYQQALGQGPEFLTYFQNEAQLDKSGLPSDRFFAERPEGSVSTLKIQRTQQEDSAVYLCASSLFGRATNEKLFFGSGTQLSVL.

As DNA, the CDR3 is TGCGCCAGCAGCTTGGCTTCAGGGGATGAGCAGTTCTTC. It specifies CASSLASGDEQFF. V gene TRBV5-1 combines with J gene TRBJ2-1, with a tentative D call TRBD1 (6 bases). V lost 0 bases, J lost 8 bases, and 9 bases lay in between. This CDR3 comprises 13 residues. CDR1 and CDR2 (germline): SGHRS, YFSETQ. Looking up the rest from reference TRBV5-1 and TRBJ2-1 gives the full variable domain: KAGVTQTPRYLIKTRGQQVTLSCSPISGHRSVSWYQQTPGQGLQFLFEYFSETQRNKGNFPGRFSGRQFSNSRSEMNVSTLELGDSALYLCASSLASGDEQFFGPGTRLTVL.

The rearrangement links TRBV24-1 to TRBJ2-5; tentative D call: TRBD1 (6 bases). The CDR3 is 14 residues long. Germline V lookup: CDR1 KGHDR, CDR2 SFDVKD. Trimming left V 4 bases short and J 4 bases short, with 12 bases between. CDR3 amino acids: CATSDPRGRETQYF. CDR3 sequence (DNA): TGTGCCACCAGTGACCCCAGGGGAAGAGAGACCCAGTACTTC.

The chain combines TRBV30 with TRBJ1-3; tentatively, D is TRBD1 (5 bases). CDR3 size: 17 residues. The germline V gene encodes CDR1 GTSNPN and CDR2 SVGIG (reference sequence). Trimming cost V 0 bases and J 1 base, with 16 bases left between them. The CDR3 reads CAWSVWGGKLSGNTIYF. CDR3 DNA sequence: TGTGCCTGGAGTGTTTGGGGGGGGAAGCTATCTGGAAACACCATATATTTT.

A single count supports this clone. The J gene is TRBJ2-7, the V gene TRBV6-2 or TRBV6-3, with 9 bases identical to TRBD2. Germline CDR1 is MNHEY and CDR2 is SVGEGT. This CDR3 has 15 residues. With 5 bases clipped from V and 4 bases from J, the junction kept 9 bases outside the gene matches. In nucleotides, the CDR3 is TGTGCCAGCAGTAGGCCGGGACTAGCTCGATACGAGCAGTACTTC. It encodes CASSRPGLARYEQYF.

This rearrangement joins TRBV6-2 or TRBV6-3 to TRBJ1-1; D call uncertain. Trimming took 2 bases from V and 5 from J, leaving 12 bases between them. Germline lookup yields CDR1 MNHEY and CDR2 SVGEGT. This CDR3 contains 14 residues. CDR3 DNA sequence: TGTGCCAGCAGTTACGGAGCGGGAAGGACTGAAGCTTTCTTT. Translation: CASSYGAGRTEAFF.

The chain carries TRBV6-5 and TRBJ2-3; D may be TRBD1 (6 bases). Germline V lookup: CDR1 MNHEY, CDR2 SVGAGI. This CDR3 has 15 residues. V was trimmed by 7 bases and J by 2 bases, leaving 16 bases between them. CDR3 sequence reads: CASMLQGSLTDTQYF. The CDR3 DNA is TGTGCCAGCATGCTACAGGGTTCACTCACAGATACGCAGTATTTT.